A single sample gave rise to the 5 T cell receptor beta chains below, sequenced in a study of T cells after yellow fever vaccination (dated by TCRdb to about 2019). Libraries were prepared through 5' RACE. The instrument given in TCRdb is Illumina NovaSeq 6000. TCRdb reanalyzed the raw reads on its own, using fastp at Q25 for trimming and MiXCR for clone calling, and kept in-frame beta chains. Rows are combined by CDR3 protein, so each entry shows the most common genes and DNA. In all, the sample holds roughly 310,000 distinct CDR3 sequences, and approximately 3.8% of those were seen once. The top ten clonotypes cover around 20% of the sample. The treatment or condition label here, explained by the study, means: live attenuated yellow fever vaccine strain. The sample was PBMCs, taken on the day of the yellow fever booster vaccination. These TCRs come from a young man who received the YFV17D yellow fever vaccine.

CDR3 amino acids: CSALDGGGSYNEQFF. The CDR3 nucleotides are TGCAGTGCCCTGGACGGGGGGGGGTCCTACAATGAGCAGTTCTTC. This chain links TRBV20-1 with TRBJ2-1; 8 positions agree with TRBD2. In germline, CDR1 is DFQATT, CDR2 SNEGSKA (reference sequence). The CDR3 runs 15 residues. Trimming at V came to 6 bases and at J to 1 base, leaving 8 bases not matched to a gene.

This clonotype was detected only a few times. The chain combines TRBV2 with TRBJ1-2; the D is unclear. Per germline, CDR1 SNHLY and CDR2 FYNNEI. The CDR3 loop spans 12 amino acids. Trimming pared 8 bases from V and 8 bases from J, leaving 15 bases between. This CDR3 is CASEGGPTGYTF. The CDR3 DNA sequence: TGTGCCAGCGAGGGCGGCCCAACCGGCTACACCTTC.

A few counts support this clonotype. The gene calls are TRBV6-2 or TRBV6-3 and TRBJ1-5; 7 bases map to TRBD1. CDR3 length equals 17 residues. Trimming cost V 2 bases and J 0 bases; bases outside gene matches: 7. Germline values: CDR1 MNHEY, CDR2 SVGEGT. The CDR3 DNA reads TGTGCCAGCAGTTACCGACAGGGAGGGTCTAGCAATCAGCCCCAGCATTTT. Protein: CASSYRQGGSSNQPQHF.

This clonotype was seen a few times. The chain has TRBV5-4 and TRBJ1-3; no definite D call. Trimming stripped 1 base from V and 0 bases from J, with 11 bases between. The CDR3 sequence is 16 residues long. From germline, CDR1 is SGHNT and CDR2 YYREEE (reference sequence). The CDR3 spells CASSLPRSDSGNTIYF. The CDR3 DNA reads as TGTGCCAGCAGCTTGCCCAGGTCTGACTCTGGAAACACCATATATTTT.

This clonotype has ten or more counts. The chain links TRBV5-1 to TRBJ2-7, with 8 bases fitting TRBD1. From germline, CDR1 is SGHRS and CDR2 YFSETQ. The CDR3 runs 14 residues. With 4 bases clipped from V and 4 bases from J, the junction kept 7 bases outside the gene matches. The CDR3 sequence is CASSPGTGAYEQYV. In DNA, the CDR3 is TGCGCCAGCAGCCCGGGGACAGGAGCATACGAGCAGTACGTC.